The sequence of this T cell receptor beta chain was determined in a study of T cell responses to AZD1222 COVID-19 vaccine. Regarding the study as a whole: Spike-specific TCR depth and breadth grew after two AZD1222 doses. Vaccine-related CD4 TCRs covered spike, predominating at 160-218 and 743-854. Clonal diversity may have been underestimated, and the donors were mostly white British, with more females than males. Seropositive at baseline were only a handful of AZD1222 recipients.

From germline, CDR1 is SGHTA and CDR2 FQGNSA. V was shortened by 6 bases and J by 1 base, with 15 bases between the two germline ends. CDR3 length: 15 amino acids. The table came from immunoSEQ multiplex PCR; TCRdb's copy has only in-frame clones and leaves some out. The table includes around 130,000 clones, roughly 92% detected once. This clone was observed a single time. Its target is unknown. Other nucleotide sequences from this sample produce the same CDR3. The chain has TRBV7-2 and TRBJ2-5; maybe TRBD1 (8 bases). The sequence was collected from an adult who received the AZD1222 COVID-19 vaccine. This specimen was peripheral blood, taken 28 days after the second AZD1222 dose. The CDR3 sequence: CASSQQGGGQETQYF. CDR3 DNA: TGTGCCAGCAGTCAACAGGGGGGGGGCCAAGAGACCCAGTACTTC.